This is a list of T cell receptor beta chains from one sample in a study of blood T cells in healthy people across ages. Each CDR3 protein gets one entry after TCRdb re-called the 5' RACE reads with MiXCR. The sample contains over 1,500,000 distinct CDR3 sequences, roughly two fifths of which appear only once. The material sequenced was blood. The receptors derive from a human donor in good health. CDR3s leave out the opening cysteine and the closing phenylalanine or tryptophan.

>TRBV29-1|TRBJ1-5
SVAGTGIQPQH
>TRBV2|TRBJ2-7
ASSAGLAGSSYEQY
>TRBV20-1|TRBJ2-1
SAKRQGSSYNGQF
>TRBV12-3/TRBV12-4|TRBJ1-6
ASSLRVALNSPLH
>TRBV7-2|TRBJ2-5
ASSPGRFQETQY
>TRBV7-6|TRBJ1-2
ASSPRPDRVGYGYT
>TRBV5-4|TRBJ1-2
ASSLEWGLNYGYT
>TRBV6-2/TRBV6-3|TRBJ1-2
ASSYKGAYGYT
>TRBV20-1|TRBJ1-2
SAQVRGAGYT
>TRBV29-1|TRBJ2-7
SAATSGSEQY
>TRBV29-1|TRBJ1-1
SVVTITEAF
>TRBV5-1|TRBJ2-7
ASSPGETHYEQY
>TRBV15|TRBJ1-4
ATSRDRTINEKLF